Below, 18 T cell receptor beta chains from the same sample are listed, as sequenced in a study of cytomegalovirus exposure and HLA in healthy donors. This table comes from immunoSEQ multiplex PCR, and its TCRdb copy is limited to in-frame clones, with some not included. The sample has over 250,000 clones, 65% to 90% seen once. The specimen was PBMCs. The receptor set was obtained from a woman younger than 30 in good health and CMV-seronegative.

In the case of this clone: Other DNA sequences from this sample encode an identical CDR3 as well. V is TRBV9 and J is TRBJ2-3, with a possible D match to TRBD2 (6 bases). In germline, CDR1 is SGDLS, CDR2 YYNGEE. Trimming removed 0 bases from V and 6 bases from J, with 11 bases in between. There are 14 residues in the CDR3. DNA of the CDR3: TGTGCCAGCAGCGTAGTGGGGCGGGGCGATACGCAGTATTTT. This encodes CASSVVGRGDTQYF. Based on the CDR3 plus reference TRBV9 and TRBJ2-3, the full variable domain is DSGVTQTPKHLITATGQRVTLRCSPRSGDLSVYWYQQSLDQGLQFLIQYYNGEERAKGNILERFSAQQFPDLHSELNLSSLELGDSALYFCASSVVGRGDTQYFGPGTRLTVL.

This clone was observed a single time. This rearrangement joins TRBV30 to TRBJ1-1, with a tentative D call TRBD1 (6 bases). The V gene's germline CDR1 is GTSNPN and CDR2 SVGIG (reference sequence). Deletions cut 6 bases from V and 10 bases from J, with 21 bases between. The CDR3 runs to 13 residues. The CDR3 spells CACPPGGGLGAFF. In DNA, the CDR3 is TGTGCCTGCCCCCCTGGGGGGGGGCTGGGAGCTTTCTTT.

This chain uses TRBV5-1 with TRBJ1-2, with 11 bases lining up with TRBD1. With 4 bases clipped from V and 6 bases from J, the junction kept 2 bases outside the gene matches. CDR3 length equals 13 residues. In germline, CDR1 is SGHRS, CDR2 YFSETQ. This CDR3 is CASSEGQGDGYTF. As DNA, the CDR3 is TGCGCCAGCAGCGAGGGACAGGGGGATGGCTACACCTTC.

J is TRBJ1-4 and V is TRBV13; possibly TRBD1 for D (5 bases). Germline V CDR1 and CDR2: PRHDT, FYEKMQ (reference sequence). The length of the CDR3 is 14 residues. V lost 2 bases and J 8 bases, leaving 12 bases between the germline ends. CDR3 bases: TGTGCCAGCAGCTTACATGCCAGGGCGGAAAAACTGTTTTTT. It translates to CASSLHARAEKLFF.

The rearrangement joins TRBV4-1 to TRBJ2-2, with unresolved D. This CDR3 region has 16 residues. From germline, CDR1 is MGHRA and CDR2 YSYEKL. V was trimmed by 4 bases and J by 3 bases, leaving 15 bases between them. Written as DNA, the CDR3 is TGCGCCAGCAGCCGCCAAGAGGTATCGGACACCGGGGAGCTGTTTTTT. It yields the protein CASSRQEVSDTGELFF.

The table lists this clone with a count of one. The V call is TRBV6-5, the J call TRBJ1-2; weak D call: TRBD1 (6 bases). Per the germline V gene, CDR1 is MNHEY and CDR2 is SVGAGI. This CDR3 comprises 16 residues. V lost 0 bases and J 2 bases, leaving 13 bases between the germline ends. The CDR3 reads CASSYSGPGANYGYTF. The CDR3 DNA is TGTGCCAGCAGTTACTCGGGGCCAGGGGCCAACTATGGCTACACCTTC.

This chain joins TRBV6-1 and TRBJ1-2, with a possible D match to TRBD1 (6 bases). This CDR3 has 13 amino acids. V lost 7 bases, J lost 4 bases, and 13 bases lay in between. The germline gives CDR1 MNHNS, CDR2 SASEGT. The CDR3 DNA reads TGTGCCAGCAACCCCGGGACAATCTATGGCTACACCTTC. Translation: CASNPGTIYGYTF.

This clone occurred once. V and J are TRBV30 and TRBJ1-5; 7 positions match TRBD1. Unmatched junction bases numbered 6, after V lost 3 bases and J lost 4 bases. The germline CDR1 and CDR2 sequences are GTSNPN and SVGIG (reference sequence). The length of the CDR3 is 14 residues. The CDR3 coding sequence is TGTGCCTGGAGCTACAGGGGCCTAAATCAGCCCCAGCATTTT. This sequence encodes CAWSYRGLNQPQHF.

CDR3 nucleotide sequence: TGTGCCAGCAGCCTTCGACAGGGCGCACCCCAAGAGACCCAGTACTTC. It yields the protein CASSLRQGAPQETQYF. The chain has TRBV5-6 and TRBJ2-5; TRBD1 matches at 7 bases. V lost 4 bases to trimming and J lost 1 base; unmatched junction nucleotides: 10. This CDR3 region has 16 residues. The germline V gene has CDR1 SGHDT and CDR2 YYEEEE.

CDR3 in amino acids: CASSQVGAREGRYEQYF. The CDR3 nucleotides are TGCGCCAGCAGCCAAGTTGGGGCGCGGGAGGGCCGGTACGAGCAGTACTTC. This chain uses TRBV4-1 with TRBJ2-7, with 9 bases that match TRBD2. This CDR3 has 17 residues. CDR1 and CDR2 from the germline V gene are MGHRA and YSYEKL. Trimming cost V 1 base and J 4 bases; bases outside gene matches: 11.

The V call is TRBV27, the J call TRBJ2-1; D not resolved. The V gene's germline CDR1 is MNHEY and CDR2 SMNVEV (reference sequence). Trimming removed 2 bases at V and 5 bases at J, with 13 bases between. The CDR3 is made up of 15 amino acids. The CDR3 nucleotides read TGTGCCAGCAGTTTAACCCTCGCGGATAACAATGAGCAGTTCTTC. Translation: CASSLTLADNNEQFF.

This clone showed up just a few times. The chain uses TRBV6-5 and TRBJ1-2; D remains unclear. The germline gives CDR1 MNHEY, CDR2 SVGAGI. The CDR3 loop spans 13 amino acids. Trimming took off 5 bases at V and 4 bases at J, with 11 bases between the two ends. CDR3 sequence reads: CASSDRLIYGYTF. In nucleotides, the CDR3 is TGTGCCAGCAGTGATCGACTGATCTATGGCTACACCTTC.

V is TRBV5-1 and J is TRBJ2-7; D may be TRBD1 (5 bases). The CDR3 length is 15 residues. Looked up from germline, CDR1 is SGHRS and CDR2 is YFSETQ. V lost 0 bases, J lost 3 bases, and 13 bases lay in between. Here the CDR3 reads CASSLEQETYYEQYF. The CDR3 DNA follows: TGCGCCAGCAGCTTGGAACAGGAAACCTACTACGAGCAGTACTTC.

The V and J genes are TRBV4-1 and TRBJ1-1; the D gene is possibly TRBD1 (6 bases). The CDR3 totals 15 residues. Germline values: CDR1 MGHRA, CDR2 YSYEKL. V was shortened by 1 base and J by 4 bases, with 13 bases between the two germline ends. The CDR3 sequence is CASSQAWGGGTEAFF. Written as DNA, the CDR3 is TGCGCCAGCAGCCAAGCCTGGGGGGGCGGCACTGAAGCTTTCTTT.

V and J are TRBV5-1 and TRBJ1-2, with a weak D call TRBD1 (5 bases). Germline V lookup: CDR1 SGHRS, CDR2 YFSETQ. CDR3 size: 19 residues. V was trimmed by 2 bases and J by 3 bases, leaving 26 bases between them. The DNA of the CDR3 is TGCGCCAGCAGCTTACCACCCGGGGGAACAGTCCTGAAGGACTATGGCTACACCTTC. This gives the protein CASSLPPGGTVLKDYGYTF.

V and J are TRBV10-3 and TRBJ2-3; TRBD2 agrees at 10 bases. The CDR3 has 15 residues. The V and J ends lost 3 bases and 5 bases, in that order; junction bases with no gene match: 5. The V gene's germline CDR1 is ENHRY and CDR2 SYGVKD. The CDR3 sequence: CAISDRSSGRDTQYF. In DNA form, the CDR3 reads TGTGCCATCAGTGACCGTTCTAGCGGGAGAGATACGCAGTATTTT.

DNA for the CDR3: TGTGCCAGTGGCGGTTCACCCCTCCACTTT. Translation: CASGGSPLHF. The chain uses TRBV28 and TRBJ1-6; D unclear. Trimming removed 9 bases at V and 9 bases at J, with 6 bases between. CDR3 length: 10 amino acids. Germline V CDR1 and CDR2: MDHEN, SYDVKM.

The chain combines TRBV7-9 with TRBJ2-5, with unresolved D. Germline CDR1 reads SEHNR; CDR2 reads FQNEAQ (reference sequence). Trimming stripped 3 bases from V and 3 bases from J, with 11 bases between. The CDR3 totals 14 residues. The CDR3: CASSFSKAEETQYF. CDR3 in DNA: TGTGCCAGCAGCTTTAGCAAGGCCGAAGAGACCCAGTACTTC. Complete variable domain (other parts from reference TRBV7-9 and TRBJ2-5): DTGVSQNPRHKITKRGQNVTFRCDPISEHNRLYWYRQTLGQGPEFLTYFQNEAQLEKSRLLSDRFSAERPKGSFSTLEIQRTEQGDSAMYLCASSFSKAEETQYFGPGTRLLVL.